This T cell receptor beta chain is from a study of blood T cell repertoires in COVID-19. Study-level information: The origin of the acute and convalescent COVID-19 samples was the United States, Italy and Spain. T cells, B-cell-depleted T cells, or PBMCs provided the cDNA or gDNA that served as material.

Per the authors' pipeline: Reference gene primers were amplified, and this amplification served to estimate nucleated cell counts. This table comes from immunoSEQ multiplex PCR, and its TCRdb copy is limited to in-frame clones, with some not included. That table gives V, J and clone size, and the DNA gave D and trimming. This table holds 150,000 to 200,000 clones, around 83% found once. There are 13 residues in the CDR3. Trimming removed 6 bases from V and 3 bases from J, with 6 bases in between. Germline assignment: CDR1 MNHEY and CDR2 SVGAGI. The material sequenced was peripheral blood. This sequence was found in a woman aged 40 to 49 with acute or convalescent COVID-19. The chain links TRBV6-5 to TRBJ1-6; D is unresolved. The CDR3 DNA reads TGTGCCAGCAGCTATGGCTATAATTCACCCCTCCACTTT. It is translated as CASSYGYNSPLHF.